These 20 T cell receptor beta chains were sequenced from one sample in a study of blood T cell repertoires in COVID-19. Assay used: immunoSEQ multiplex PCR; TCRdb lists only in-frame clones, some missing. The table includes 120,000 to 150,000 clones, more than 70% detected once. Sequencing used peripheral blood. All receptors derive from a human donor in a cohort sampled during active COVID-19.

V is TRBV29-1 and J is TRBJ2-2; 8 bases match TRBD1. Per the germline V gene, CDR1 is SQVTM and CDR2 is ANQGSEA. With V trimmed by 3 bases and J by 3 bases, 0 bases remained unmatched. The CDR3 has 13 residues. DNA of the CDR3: TGCAGCGTTGACAGGGGGCACACCGGGGAGCTGTTTTTT. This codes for CSVDRGHTGELFF.

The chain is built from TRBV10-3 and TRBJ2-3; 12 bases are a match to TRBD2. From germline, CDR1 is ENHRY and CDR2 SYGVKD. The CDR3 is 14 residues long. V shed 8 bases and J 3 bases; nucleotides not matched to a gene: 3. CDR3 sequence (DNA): TGTGCCATCTTAGGACTAGCGGGGACAGATACGCAGTATTTT. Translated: CAILGLAGTDTQYF.

CDR3 residues: CASSLAGTGGTNEKLFF. For the CDR3, the DNA is TGTGCCAGCAGCTTAGCCGGGACAGGGGGTACTAATGAAAAACTGTTTTTT. This chain joins TRBV7-9 and TRBJ1-4, with 11 positions matching TRBD1. Trimming at V came to 0 bases and at J to 2 bases, leaving 2 bases not matched to a gene. Germline V gene sequence: CDR1 SEHNR, CDR2 FQNEAQ (reference sequence). This CDR3 is 17 amino acids long.

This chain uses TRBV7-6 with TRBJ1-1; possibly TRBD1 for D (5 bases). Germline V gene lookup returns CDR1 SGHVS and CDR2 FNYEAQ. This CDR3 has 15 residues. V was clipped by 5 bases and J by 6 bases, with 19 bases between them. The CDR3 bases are TGTGCCAGCAGCGCTTCTGGGGAATCGGGGGCTGAAGCTTTCTTT. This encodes CASSASGESGAEAFF.

The CDR3: CASSQFEGGTDTQYF. CDR3 DNA sequence: TGTGCCAGCAGCCAATTTGAGGGCGGCACAGATACGCAGTATTTT. The chain joins TRBV3-1 (or the pseudogene TRBV3-2) to TRBJ2-3; D possibly corresponds to TRBD2 (5 bases). This CDR3 contains 15 residues. Germline V gene sequence: CDR1 LGHDT, CDR2 YNNKEL (reference sequence). V lost 2 bases and J 1 base, leaving 10 bases between the germline ends.

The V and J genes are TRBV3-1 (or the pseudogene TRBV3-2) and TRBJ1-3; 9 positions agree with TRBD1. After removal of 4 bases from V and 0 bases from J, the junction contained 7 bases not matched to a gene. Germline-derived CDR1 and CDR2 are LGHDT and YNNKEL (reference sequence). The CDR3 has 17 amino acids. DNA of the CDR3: TGTGCCAGCAGCCCGGACAGGGGTTTCGGCTCTGGAAACACCATATATTTT. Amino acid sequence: CASSPDRGFGSGNTIYF.

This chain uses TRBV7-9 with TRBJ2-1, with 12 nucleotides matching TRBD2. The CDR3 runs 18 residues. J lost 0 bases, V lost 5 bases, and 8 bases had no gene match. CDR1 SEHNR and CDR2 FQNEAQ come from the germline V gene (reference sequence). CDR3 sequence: CASSLPSGGGSSYNEQFF. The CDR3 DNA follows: TGTGCCAGCAGCCTCCCTAGCGGGGGGGGGAGCTCCTACAATGAGCAGTTCTTC.

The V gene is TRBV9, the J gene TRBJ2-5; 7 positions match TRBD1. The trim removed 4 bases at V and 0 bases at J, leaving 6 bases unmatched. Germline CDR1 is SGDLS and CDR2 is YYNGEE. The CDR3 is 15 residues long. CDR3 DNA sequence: TGTGCCAGCAGCACTGGGACAGCCTACCAAGAGACCCAGTACTTC. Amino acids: CASSTGTAYQETQYF.

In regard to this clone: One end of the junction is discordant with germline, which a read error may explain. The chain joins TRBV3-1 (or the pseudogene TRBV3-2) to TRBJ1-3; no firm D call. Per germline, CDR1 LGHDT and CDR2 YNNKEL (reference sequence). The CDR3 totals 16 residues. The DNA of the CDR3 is TGTGCCAGCAGCCGCGGTACCGCTGTCTCTGGAAGCACCATATATTTT. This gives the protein CASSRGTAVSGSTIYF.

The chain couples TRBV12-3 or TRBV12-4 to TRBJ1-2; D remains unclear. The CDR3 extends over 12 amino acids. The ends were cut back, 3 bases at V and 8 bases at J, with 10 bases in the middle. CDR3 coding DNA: TGTGCCAGCAGTTTCGGGTCTGCAGGCTACACCTTC. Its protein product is CASSFGSAGYTF.

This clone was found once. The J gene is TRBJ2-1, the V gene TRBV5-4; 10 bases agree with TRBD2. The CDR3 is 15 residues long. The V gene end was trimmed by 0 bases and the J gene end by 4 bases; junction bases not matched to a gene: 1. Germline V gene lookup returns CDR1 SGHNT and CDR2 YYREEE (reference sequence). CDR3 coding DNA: TGTGCCAGCAGCTTGGAGGGACTAGCGTACAATGAGCAGTTCTTC. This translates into CASSLEGLAYNEQFF.

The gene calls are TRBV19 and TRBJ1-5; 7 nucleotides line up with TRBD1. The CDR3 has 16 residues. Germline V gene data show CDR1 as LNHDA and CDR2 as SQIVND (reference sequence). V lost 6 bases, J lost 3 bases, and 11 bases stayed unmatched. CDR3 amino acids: CASSAQTGTANQPQHF. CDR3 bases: TGTGCCAGTAGCGCCCAGACAGGGACGGCCAATCAGCCCCAGCATTTT. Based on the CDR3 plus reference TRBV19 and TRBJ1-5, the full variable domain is DGGITQSPKYLFRKEGQNVTLSCEQNLNHDAMYWYRQDPGQGLRLIYYSQIVNDFQKGDIAEGYSVSREKKESFPLTVTSAQKNPTAFYLCASSAQTGTANQPQHFGDGTRLSIL.

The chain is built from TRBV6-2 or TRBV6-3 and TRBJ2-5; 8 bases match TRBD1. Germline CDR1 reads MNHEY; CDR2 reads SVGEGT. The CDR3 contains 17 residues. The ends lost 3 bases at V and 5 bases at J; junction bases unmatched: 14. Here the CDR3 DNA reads TGTGCCAGCAGTTATCTCTATTCAACAGGGGGAGCGGAGACCCAGTACTTC. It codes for CASSYLYSTGGAETQYF.

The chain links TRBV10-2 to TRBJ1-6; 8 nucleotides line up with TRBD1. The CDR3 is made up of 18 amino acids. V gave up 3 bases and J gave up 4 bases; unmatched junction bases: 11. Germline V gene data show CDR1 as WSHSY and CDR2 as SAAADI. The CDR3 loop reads CASSDFLLGQGYNSPLHF. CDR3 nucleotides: TGCGCCAGCAGTGACTTTCTCCTCGGACAGGGTTATAATTCACCCCTCCACTTT.

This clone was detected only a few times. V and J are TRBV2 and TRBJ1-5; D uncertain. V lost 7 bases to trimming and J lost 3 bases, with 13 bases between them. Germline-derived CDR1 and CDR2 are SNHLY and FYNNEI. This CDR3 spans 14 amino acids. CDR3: CASNLARLNQPQHF. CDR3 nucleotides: TGTGCCAGCAATCTTGCCAGACTCAATCAGCCCCAGCATTTT.

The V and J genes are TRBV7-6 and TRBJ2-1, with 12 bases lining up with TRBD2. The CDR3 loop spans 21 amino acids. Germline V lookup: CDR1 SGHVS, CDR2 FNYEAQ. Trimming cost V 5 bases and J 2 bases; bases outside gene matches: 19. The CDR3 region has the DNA TGTGCCAGCAGCCAGCCAACCGGGACTAGCGGGCCCGGTGGTCCCTACAATGAGCAGTTCTTC. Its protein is CASSQPTGTSGPGGPYNEQFF.

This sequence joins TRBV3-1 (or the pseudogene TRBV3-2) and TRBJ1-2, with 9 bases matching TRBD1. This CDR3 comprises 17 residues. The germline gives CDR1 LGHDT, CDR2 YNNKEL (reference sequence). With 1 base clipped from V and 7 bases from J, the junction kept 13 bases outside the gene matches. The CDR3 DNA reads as TGTGCCAGCAGCCAAGGAACCAACAGGGGGCGCGGTGGTGGCTACACCTTC. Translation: CASSQGTNRGRGGGYTF.

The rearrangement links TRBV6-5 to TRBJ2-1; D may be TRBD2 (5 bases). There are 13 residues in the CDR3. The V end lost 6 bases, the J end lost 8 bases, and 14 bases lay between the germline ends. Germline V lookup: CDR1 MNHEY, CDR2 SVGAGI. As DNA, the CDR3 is TGTGCCAGCAGCCAAGATAGCGTGGATGAGCAGTTCTTC. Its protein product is CASSQDSVDEQFF.

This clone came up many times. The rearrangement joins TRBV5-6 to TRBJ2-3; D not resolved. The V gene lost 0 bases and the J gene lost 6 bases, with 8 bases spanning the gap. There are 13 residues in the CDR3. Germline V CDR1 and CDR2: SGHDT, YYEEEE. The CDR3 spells CASSLGDGDTQYF. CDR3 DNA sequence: TGTGCCAGCAGCTTGGGTGACGGGGATACGCAGTATTTT.

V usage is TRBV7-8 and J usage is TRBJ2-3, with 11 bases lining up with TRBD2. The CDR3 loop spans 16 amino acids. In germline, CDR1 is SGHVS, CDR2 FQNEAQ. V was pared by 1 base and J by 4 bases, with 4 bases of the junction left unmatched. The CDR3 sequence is CASSLVSGGEADTQYF. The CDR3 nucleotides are TGTGCCAGCAGCTTAGTTAGCGGGGGGGAAGCAGATACGCAGTATTTT.